The text below deals with one TCR beta chain. The target antigen is unknown. The data were obtained in a study of identical twins. The V segment lost 6 bases and the J segment 2 bases; nucleotides outside the gene matches: 8. Germline-derived CDR1 and CDR2 are DFQATT and SNEGSKA (reference sequence). This CDR3 is built from 14 residues. From the 5' RACE reads, TCRdb called clonotypes with MiXCR, one entry per CDR3 protein. The sample includes hundreds of thousands of distinct CDR3 sequences, 15% to 20% of them seen just once. General study results and limits: There were fewer insertions in abundant cord blood beta clonotypes, but memory repertoires showed no such pattern.

Another study also made use of these data, one on T cells expressing NK-cell markers. Turning to that study: Questions lingered over whether expanded NKG2C+ T cell clones were HCMV-specific.

The sequence was obtained from a woman between 18 and 29 years old in good health. Sequenced sample: PBMCs. The chain employs TRBV20-1 and TRBJ1-2; TRBD1 matches 8 bases. The CDR3: CSAIRQGTNYGYTF. CDR3 nucleotides: TGCAGTGCAATACGACAGGGGACGAACTATGGCTACACCTTC.